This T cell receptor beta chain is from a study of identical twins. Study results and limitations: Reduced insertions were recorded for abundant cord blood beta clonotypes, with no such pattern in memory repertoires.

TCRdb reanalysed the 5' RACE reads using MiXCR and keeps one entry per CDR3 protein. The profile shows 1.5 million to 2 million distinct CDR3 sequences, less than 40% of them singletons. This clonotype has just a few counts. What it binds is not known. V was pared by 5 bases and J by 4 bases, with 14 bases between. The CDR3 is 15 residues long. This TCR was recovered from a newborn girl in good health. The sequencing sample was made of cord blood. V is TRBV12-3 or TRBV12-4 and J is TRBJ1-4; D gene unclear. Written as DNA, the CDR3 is TGTGCCAGCAGTCAAGTAGGGAGGATTAATGAAAAACTGTTTTTT. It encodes CASSQVGRINEKLFF.